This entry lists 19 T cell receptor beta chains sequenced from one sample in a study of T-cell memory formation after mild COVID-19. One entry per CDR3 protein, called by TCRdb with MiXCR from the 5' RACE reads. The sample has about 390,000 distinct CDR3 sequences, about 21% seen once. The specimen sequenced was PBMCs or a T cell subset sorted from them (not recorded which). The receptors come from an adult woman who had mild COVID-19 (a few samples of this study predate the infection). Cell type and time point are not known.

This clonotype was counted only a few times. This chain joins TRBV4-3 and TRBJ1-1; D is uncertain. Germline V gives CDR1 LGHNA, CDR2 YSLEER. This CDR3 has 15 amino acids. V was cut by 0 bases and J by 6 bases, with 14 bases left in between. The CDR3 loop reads CASSQDHGRRAEAFF. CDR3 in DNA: TGCGCCAGCAGCCAAGATCACGGGCGGAGAGCTGAAGCTTTCTTT.

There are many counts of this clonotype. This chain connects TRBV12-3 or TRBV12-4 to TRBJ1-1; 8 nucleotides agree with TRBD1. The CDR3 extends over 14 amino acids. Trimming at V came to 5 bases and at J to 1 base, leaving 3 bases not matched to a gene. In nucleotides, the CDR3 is TGTGCCAGCAGTAGACAGGGGCAGAACACTGAAGCTTTCTTT. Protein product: CASSRQGQNTEAFF.

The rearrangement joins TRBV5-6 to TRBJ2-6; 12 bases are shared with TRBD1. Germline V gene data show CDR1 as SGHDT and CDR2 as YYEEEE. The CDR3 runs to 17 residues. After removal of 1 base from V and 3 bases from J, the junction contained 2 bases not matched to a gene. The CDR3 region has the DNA TGTGCCAGCAGCTTGCGGGACAGGGGGCTTGGGGCCAACGTCCTGACTTTC. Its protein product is CASSLRDRGLGANVLTF.

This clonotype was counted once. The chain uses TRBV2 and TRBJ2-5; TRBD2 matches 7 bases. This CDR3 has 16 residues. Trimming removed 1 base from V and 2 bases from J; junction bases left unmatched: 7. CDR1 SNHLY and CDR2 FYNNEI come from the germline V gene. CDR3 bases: TGTGCCAGCAGTGAAGGGTCGACTAGCTATCAAGAGACCCAGTACTTC. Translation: CASSEGSTSYQETQYF. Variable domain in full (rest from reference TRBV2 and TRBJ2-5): EPEVTQTPSHQVTQMGQEVILRCVPISNHLYFYWYRQILGQKVEFLVSFYNNEISEKSEIFDDQFSVERPDGSNFTLKIRSTKLEDSAMYFCASSEGSTSYQETQYFGPGTRLLVL.

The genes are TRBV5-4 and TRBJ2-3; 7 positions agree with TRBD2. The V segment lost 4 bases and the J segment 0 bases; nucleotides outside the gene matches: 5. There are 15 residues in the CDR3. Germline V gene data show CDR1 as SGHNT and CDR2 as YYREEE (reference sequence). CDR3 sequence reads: CASSLGTISTDTQYF. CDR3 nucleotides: TGTGCCAGCAGCCTGGGGACTATCAGCACAGATACGCAGTATTTT.

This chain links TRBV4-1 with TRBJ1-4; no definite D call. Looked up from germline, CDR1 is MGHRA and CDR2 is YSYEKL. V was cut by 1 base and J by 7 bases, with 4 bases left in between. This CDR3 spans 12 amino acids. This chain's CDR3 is CASSQVREKLFF. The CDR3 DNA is TGCGCCAGCAGCCAAGTTCGTGAAAAACTGTTTTTT.

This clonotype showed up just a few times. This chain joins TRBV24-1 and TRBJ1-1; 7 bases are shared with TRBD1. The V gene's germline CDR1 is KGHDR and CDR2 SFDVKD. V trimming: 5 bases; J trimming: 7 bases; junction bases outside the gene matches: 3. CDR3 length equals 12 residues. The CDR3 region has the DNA TGTGCCACCAGTGCCCAGGGGGATGAAGCTTTCTTT. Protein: CATSAQGDEAFF.

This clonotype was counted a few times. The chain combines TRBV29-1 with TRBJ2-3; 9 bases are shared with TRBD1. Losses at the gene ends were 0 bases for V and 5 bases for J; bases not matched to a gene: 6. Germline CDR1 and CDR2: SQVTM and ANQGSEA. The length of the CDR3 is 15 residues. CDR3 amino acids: CSVEDPGQGVDTQYF. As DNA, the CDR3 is TGCAGCGTTGAAGATCCGGGACAGGGCGTAGATACGCAGTATTTT.

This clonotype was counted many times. CDR3 in DNA: TGTGCCAGCAGCCAAGACGGAAGCTCTGGAAACACCATATATTTT. It yields the protein CASSQDGSSGNTIYF. The chain combines TRBV3-1 with TRBJ1-3; D is ambiguous. Trimming shortened V by 0 bases and J by 0 bases, and 6 bases separated the two germline ends. This CDR3 spans 15 amino acids. CDR1 and CDR2 (germline): LGHDT, YNNKEL (reference sequence).

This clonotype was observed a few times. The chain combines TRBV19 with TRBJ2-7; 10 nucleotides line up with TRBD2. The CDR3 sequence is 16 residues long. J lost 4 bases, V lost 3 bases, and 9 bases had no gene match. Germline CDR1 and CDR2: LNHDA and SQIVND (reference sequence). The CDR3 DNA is TGTGCCAGTAGTATCCTTGGACTAGCGGATCGGTACGAGCAGTACTTC. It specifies CASSILGLADRYEQYF.

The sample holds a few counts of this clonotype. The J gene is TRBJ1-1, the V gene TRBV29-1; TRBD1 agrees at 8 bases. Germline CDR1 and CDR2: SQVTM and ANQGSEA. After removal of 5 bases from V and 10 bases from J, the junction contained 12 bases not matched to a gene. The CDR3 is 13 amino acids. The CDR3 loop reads CSVSIQGVGGAFF. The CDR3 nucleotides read TGCAGCGTTTCTATACAGGGGGTCGGCGGAGCTTTCTTT.

Here the CDR3 reads CADGGRTDTQYF. CDR3 bases: TGTGCTGACGGGGGCCGCACAGATACGCAGTATTTT. J is TRBJ2-3 and V is TRBV7-9, with D perhaps TRBD1 or TRBD2 (6 bases each). Germline V gene sequence: CDR1 SEHNR, CDR2 FQNEAQ (reference sequence). The CDR3 has 12 residues.

CDR3 coding DNA: TGTGCCAGCAGCCCAGACGTACCTTACAATGAGCAGTTCTTC. Translating it yields CASSPDVPYNEQFF. This chain uses TRBV13 with TRBJ2-1; D unresolved. CDR3 length: 14 residues. V was pared by 5 bases and J by 4 bases, with 12 bases between. Germline V gene data show CDR1 as PRHDT and CDR2 as FYEKMQ (reference sequence). The entire variable domain, with the rest obtained from reference TRBV13 and TRBJ2-1, is as follows: AAGVIQSPRHLIKEKRETATLKCYPIPRHDTVYWYQQGPGQDPQFLISFYEKMQSDKGSIPDRFSAQQFSDYHSELNMSSLELGDSALYFCASSPDVPYNEQFFGPGTRLTVL.

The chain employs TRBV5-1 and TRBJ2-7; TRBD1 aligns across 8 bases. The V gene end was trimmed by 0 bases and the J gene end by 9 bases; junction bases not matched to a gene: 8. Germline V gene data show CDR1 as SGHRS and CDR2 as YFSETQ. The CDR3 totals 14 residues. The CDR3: CASSLAGQVHGQYF. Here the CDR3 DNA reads TGCGCCAGCAGCTTGGCGGGACAGGTACATGGGCAGTACTTC.

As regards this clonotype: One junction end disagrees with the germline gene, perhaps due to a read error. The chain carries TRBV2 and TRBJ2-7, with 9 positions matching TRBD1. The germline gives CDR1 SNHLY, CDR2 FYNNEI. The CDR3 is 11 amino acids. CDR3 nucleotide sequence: TGTGCCAGCGGACCACAGGGGGCGATGGGTTTC. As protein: CASGPQGAMGF.

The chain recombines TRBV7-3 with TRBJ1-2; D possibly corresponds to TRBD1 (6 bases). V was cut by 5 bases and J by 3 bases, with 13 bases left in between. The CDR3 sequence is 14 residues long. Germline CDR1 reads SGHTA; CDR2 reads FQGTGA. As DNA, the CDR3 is TGTGCCAGCAGCCCACAGGGATCGGACTATGGCTACACCTTC. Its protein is CASSPQGSDYGYTF.

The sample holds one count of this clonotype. The CDR3 nucleotides are TGTGCCAGCAGCTTACGGGGGGCAGGGACACCCCTCCACTTT. This translates into CASSLRGAGTPLHF. The genes are TRBV7-8 and TRBJ1-6; tentative D call: TRBD1 (6 bases). CDR1 and CDR2 (germline): SGHVS, FQNEAQ. V was clipped by 2 bases and J by 11 bases, with 13 bases between them. The CDR3 contains 14 residues.

In DNA form, the CDR3 reads TGTGCCAGCAGTTTGTCGGCAAACACTGAAGCTTTCTTT. Translation gives CASSLSANTEAFF. This chain joins TRBV12-3 or TRBV12-4 and TRBJ1-1; D not resolved. The CDR3 runs 13 residues. V dropped 3 bases and J dropped 2 bases, with 7 bases sitting between them.

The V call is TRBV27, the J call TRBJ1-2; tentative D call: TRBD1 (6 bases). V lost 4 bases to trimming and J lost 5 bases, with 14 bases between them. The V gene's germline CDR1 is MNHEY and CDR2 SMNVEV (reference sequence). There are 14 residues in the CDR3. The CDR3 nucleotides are TGTGCCAGCAGTTCCCACTTAACAGGGTATGGCTACACCTTC. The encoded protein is CASSSHLTGYGYTF.